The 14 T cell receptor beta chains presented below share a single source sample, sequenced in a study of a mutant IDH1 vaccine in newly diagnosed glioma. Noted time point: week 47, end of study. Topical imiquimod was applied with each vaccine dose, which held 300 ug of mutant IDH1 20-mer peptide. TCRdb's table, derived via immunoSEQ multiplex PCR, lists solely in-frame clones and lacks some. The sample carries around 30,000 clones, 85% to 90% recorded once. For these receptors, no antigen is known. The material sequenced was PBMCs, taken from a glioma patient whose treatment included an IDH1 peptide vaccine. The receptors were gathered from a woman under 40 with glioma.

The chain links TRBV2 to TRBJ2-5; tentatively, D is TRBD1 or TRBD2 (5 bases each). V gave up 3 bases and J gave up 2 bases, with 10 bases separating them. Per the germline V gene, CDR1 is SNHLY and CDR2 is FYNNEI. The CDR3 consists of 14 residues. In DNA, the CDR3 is TGTGCCAGCAGTGATGGGACGGTACAAGAGACCCAGTACTTC. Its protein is CASSDGTVQETQYF.

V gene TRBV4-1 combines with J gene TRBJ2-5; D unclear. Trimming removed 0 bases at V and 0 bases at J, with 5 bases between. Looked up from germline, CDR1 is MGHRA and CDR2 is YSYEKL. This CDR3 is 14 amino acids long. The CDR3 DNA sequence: TGCGCCAGCAGCCAAGATACGTACCAAGAGACCCAGTACTTC. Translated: CASSQDTYQETQYF.

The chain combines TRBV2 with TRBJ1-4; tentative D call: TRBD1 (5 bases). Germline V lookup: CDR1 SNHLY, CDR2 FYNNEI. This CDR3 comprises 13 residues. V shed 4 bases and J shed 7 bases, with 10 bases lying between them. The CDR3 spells CASSVREGEKLFF. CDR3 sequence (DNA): TGTGCCAGCAGTGTCAGGGAAGGTGAAAAACTGTTTTTT.

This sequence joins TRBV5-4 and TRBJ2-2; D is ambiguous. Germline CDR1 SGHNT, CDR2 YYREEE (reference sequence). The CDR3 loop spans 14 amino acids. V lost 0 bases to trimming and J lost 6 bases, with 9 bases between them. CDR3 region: CASSLGAEAGELFF. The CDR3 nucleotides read TGTGCCAGCAGCTTGGGGGCAGAGGCCGGGGAGCTGTTTTTT. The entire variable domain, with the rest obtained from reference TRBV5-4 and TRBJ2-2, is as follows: ETGVTQSPTHLIKTRGQQVTLRCSSQSGHNTVSWYQQALGQGPQFIFQYYREEENGRGNFPPRFSGLQFPNYSSELNVNALELDDSALYLCASSLGAEAGELFFGEGSRLTVL.

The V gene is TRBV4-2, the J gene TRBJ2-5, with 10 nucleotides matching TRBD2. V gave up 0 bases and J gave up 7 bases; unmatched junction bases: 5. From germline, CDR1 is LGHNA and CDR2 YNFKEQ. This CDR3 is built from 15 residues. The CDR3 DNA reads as TGTGCCAGCAGCCAAGATATACTAGCGGGGAGGACCCAGTACTTC. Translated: CASSQDILAGRTQYF.

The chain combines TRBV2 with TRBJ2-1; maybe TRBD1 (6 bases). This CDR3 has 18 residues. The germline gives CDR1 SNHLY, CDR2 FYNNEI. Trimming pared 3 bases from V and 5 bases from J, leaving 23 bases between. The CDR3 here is CASSEGPRQAWDNNEQFF. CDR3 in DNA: TGTGCCAGCAGTGAGGGGCCCAGACAGGCCTGGGATAACAATGAGCAGTTCTTC.

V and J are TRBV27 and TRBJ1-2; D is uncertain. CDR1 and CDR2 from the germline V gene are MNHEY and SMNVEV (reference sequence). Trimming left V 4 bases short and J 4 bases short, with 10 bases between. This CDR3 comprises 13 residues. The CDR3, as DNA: TGTGCCAGCAGTTCTAGACACATCTATGGCTACACCTTC. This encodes CASSSRHIYGYTF.

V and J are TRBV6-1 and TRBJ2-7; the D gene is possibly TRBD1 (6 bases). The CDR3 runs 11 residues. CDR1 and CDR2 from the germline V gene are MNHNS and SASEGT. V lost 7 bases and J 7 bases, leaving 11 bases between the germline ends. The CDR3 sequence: CASTWGREQYF. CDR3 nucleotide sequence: TGTGCCAGCACCTGGGGGCGGGAGCAGTACTTC.

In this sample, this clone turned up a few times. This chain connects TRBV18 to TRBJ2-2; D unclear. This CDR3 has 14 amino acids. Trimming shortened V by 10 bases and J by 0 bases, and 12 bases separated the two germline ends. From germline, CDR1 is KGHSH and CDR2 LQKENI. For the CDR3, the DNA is TGTGCCACCTCGAGGCAGGCGAACACCGGGGAGCTGTTTTTT. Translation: CATSRQANTGELFF.

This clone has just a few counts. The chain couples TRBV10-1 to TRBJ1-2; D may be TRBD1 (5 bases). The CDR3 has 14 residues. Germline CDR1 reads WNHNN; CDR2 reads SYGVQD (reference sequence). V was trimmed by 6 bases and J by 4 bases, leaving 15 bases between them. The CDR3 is CASRGDSQAYGYTF. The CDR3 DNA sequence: TGCGCCAGCAGGGGGGACTCCCAGGCCTATGGCTACACCTTC.

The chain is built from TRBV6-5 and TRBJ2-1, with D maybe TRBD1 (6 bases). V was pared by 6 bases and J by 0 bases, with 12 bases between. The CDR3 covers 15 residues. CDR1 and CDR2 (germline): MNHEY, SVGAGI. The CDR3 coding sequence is TGTGCCAGCAGGATCGGGACAAGCTCCTACAATGAGCAGTTCTTC. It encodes CASRIGTSSYNEQFF.

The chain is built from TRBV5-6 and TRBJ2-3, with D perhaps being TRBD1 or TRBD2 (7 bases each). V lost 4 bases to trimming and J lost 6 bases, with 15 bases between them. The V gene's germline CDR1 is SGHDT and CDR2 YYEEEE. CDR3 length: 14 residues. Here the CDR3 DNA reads TGTGCCAGCAGCCCAGGGGGGGTTAGGGATACGCAGTATTTT. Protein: CASSPGGVRDTQYF.

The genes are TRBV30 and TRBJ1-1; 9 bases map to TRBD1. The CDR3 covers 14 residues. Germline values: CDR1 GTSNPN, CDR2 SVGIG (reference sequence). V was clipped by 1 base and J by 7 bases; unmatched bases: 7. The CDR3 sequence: CAWSGGQGPVEAFF. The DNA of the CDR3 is TGTGCCTGGAGTGGGGGACAGGGTCCGGTTGAAGCTTTCTTT.

CDR3 nucleotides: TGCGCCAGCAGCCAGGTTCTTCTGACAGGAAGCAATCAGCCCCAGCATTTT. Translation: CASSQVLLTGSNQPQHF. The gene calls are TRBV4-1 and TRBJ1-5; D perhaps matches TRBD1 (6 bases). The V end lost 3 bases, the J end lost 1 base, and 16 bases lay between the germline ends. This CDR3 region has 17 residues. Germline CDR1 is MGHRA and CDR2 is YSYEKL.